This is a list of T cell receptor beta chains from one sample in a study of T-cell reconstitution after alpha-beta-depleted transplantation in children. One entry per CDR3 protein results from TCRdb running MiXCR on the PCR reads. The data contain a few hundred thousand distinct CDR3 sequences, around 7.3% of them singletons. The input for sequencing was peripheral blood, taken 360 days after TCRalphabeta/CD19-depleted stem cell transplant. The receptors derive from a female patient aged 2-10 years who had a stem cell transplant for Fanconi anemia, so the T cells may come from the graft donor. Each CDR3 is given with its conserved first and last residue. Fields, in order: D gene, J gene, clone size, V gene, CDR3 DNA, CDR3 protein. A D gene is named only where the DNA matches it firmly. A clone size is listed for some rows: how often the clone was seen (once, few, many), or a class if it is expanded.

- TRBJ1-2 - TRBV28 TGTGCCAGCAGTTTAAGCCCCCGGGGAGGAGGTGGCTACACCTTC CASSLSPRGGGGYTF
- TRBJ2-7 many TRBV6-5 TGTGCCAGCAGTTACAGGGAGGGGGCTGGGGAGCAGTACTTC CASSYREGAGEQYF
TRBD1 TRBJ2-5 many TRBV6-6 TGTGCCAGCTACGACAGGGGGAGAGAGACCCAGTACTTC CASYDRGRETQYF
- TRBJ2-7 - TRBV5-1 TGCGCCAGCAGCCTCATACCAGACGAGCAGTACTTC CASSLIPDEQYF
- TRBJ2-6 many TRBV6-1 TGTGCCAGCAGGGTTCAACCAGGGGATACTGGGGCCAACGTCCTGACTTTC CASRVQPGDTGANVLTF
- TRBJ2-7 many TRBV4-1 TGCGCCAGCAGCCAAGCGCGGACATACGAGCAGTACTTC CASSQARTYEQYF
TRBD2 TRBJ2-1 - TRBV12-3/TRBV12-4 TGTGCCAGCAGCCCTCAGGGCGGGGGGGCAGGGTATGAGCAGTTCTTC CASSPQGGGAGYEQFF
- TRBJ2-5 - TRBV6-5 TGTGCCAGCAGTTCATCTAGCGTGGGGCGGGAGACCCAGTACTTC CASSSSSVGRETQYF
- TRBJ1-6 many TRBV7-9 TGTGCCAGCAGCTACCTATGGGGCGCGGATTCACCCCTCCACTTT CASSYLWGADSPLHF
- TRBJ2-2 many TRBV7-9 TGTGCCAGCAGCGAGGGCCTCAATTTCATCGAGCTGTTTTTT CASSEGLNFIELFF
- TRBJ2-6 - TRBV7-9 TGTGCCAGCAGCCCCCCGGGGGCTGGGGCCAACGTCCTGACTTTC CASSPPGAGANVLTF
TRBD1 TRBJ1-2 many TRBV11-2 TGTGCCAGCTTAGGGGACAGGGCTTATGGCTACACCTTC CASLGDRAYGYTF
TRBD2 TRBJ2-1 few TRBV2 TGTGCCAGCAGCGCCTGGGAGAGGCTAGCGGGGGCCAATGAGCAGTTCTTC CASSAWERLAGANEQFF
- TRBJ2-7 many TRBV28 TGTGCCAGCAGTTTATGGGCGACAGGTTGGTACGAGCAGTACTTC CASSLWATGWYEQYF
TRBD1 TRBJ2-6 many TRBV6-1 TGTGCCAGCAGCGGACAGGCAATCTCTGGGGCCAACGTCCTGACTTTC CASSGQAISGANVLTF
TRBD1 TRBJ2-5 many TRBV20-1 TGCAGTGCCGGACAGGGGGAGGAGACCCAGTACTTC CSAGQGEETQYF
- TRBJ1-2 - TRBV2 TGTGCCAGCAGGCAATTATATGGCTACACCTTC CASRQLYGYTF
- TRBJ2-5 few TRBV2 TGTGCCAGCAGTGGACTTTTAACCGCAGGGACCCAGTACTTC CASSGLLTAGTQYF
- TRBJ2-3 few TRBV5-5 TGTGCCAGCAGCTTGGCCCGTGGTGCGGATACGCAGTATTTT CASSLARGADTQYF
- TRBJ2-5 many TRBV7-6 TGTGCCAGCAGCACTCCCTATCGGAAGAAAGAGACCCAGTACTTC CASSTPYRKKETQYF
- TRBJ1-2 - TRBV5-1 TGCGCCAGCAGCTTGGACCTCCCCTATGGCTACACCTTC CASSLDLPYGYTF
TRBD1 TRBJ1-5 once TRBV18 TGTGCCAGCTCACCACCTAGGACAGGGACGAGGGTTCAGCCCCAGCATTTT CASSPPRTGTRVQPQHF
TRBD2 TRBJ2-1 large TRBV25-1 TGTGCCAGCACTTCTAGCGGGAGGTACAGCTCCTACAATGAGCAGTTCTTC CASTSSGRYSSYNEQFF
TRBD1 TRBJ2-3 many TRBV28 TGTGCCACCGTGGACAGGGGGCACACAGATACGCAGTATTTT CATVDRGHTDTQYF
TRBD2 TRBJ2-1 - TRBV13 TGTGCCAGCAGCAGGGGGCTCCTTAGCGGGGGGGCCTTCAGGGAGCAGTTCTTC CASSRGLLSGGAFREQFF
- TRBJ2-5 many TRBV10-3 TGTGCCATAGGGACCACAAACCAAGAGACCCAGTACTTC CAIGTTNQETQYF